This TCR beta chain was sequenced for a study of T cells in Graves' hyperthyroidism and ophthalmopathy. In this sample, this clonotype turned up many times. Its specificity is not known. Broader study findings: Model-based prediction identified ophthalmopathy a median around 6.5 months prior to its onset.

A NOSPECS grade of at least 4, a Clinical Activity Score of at least 3 and duration under 3 months were recorded in ophthalmopathy patients. Amplification yielded TCR beta CDR3 regions, with RNA transcripts as the source. HTBI primers were employed in a first-round RT-PCR of the TCR CDR3. TCRdb independently ran MiXCR on the multiplex PCR reads; one entry per CDR3 protein. The repertoire consists of around 240,000 distinct CDR3 sequences, with 16% occurring once and the leading ten covering 28%. Sequenced: blood. The receptor was derived from a young woman with Graves' ophthalmopathy.

The CDR3 protein is CASSGIPGTEAFF. The CDR3 bases are TGTGCCAGTAGTGGCATCCCTGGGACTGAAGCTTTCTTT. The V and J genes are TRBV19 and TRBJ1-1; no definite D call. V was pared by 5 bases and J by 5 bases, with 12 bases between. This CDR3 contains 13 residues. Looked up from germline, CDR1 is LNHDA and CDR2 is SQIVND (reference sequence).